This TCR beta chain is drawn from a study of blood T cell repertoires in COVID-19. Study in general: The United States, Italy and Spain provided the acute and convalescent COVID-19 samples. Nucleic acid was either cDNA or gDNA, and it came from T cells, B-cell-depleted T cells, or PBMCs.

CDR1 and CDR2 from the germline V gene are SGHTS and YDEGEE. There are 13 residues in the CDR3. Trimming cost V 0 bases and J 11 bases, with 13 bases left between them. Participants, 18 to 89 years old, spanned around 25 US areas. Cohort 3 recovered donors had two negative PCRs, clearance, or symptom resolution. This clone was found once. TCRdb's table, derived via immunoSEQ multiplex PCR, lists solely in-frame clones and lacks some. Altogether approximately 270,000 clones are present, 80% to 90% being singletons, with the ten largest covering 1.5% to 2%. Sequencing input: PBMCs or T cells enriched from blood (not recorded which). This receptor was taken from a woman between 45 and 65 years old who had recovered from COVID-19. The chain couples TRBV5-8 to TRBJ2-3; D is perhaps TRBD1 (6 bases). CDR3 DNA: TGTGCCAGCAGCTTGGTGGGGGCGCAAGTGCAGTATTTT. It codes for CASSLVGAQVQYF.